Below, 16 T cell receptor beta chains from the same sample are listed, as sequenced in a study of blood T cell repertoires in COVID-19 (TCRdb year 2020). The library was made by the immunoSEQ multiplex PCR assay. In its TCRdb copy, this immuneACCESS table keeps in-frame sequences only and misses some clones. Where compared with another copy, unresolved V genes explain less than half of these, and the others have no known cause. A total of fewer than 350,000 clones appear in this sample, nearly 90% of them only once. The ten biggest clones cover 1% of the sample. The sample taken for sequencing was PBMCs or T cells enriched from blood (not recorded which). These TCRs come from a woman aged 25-40 years who had recovered from COVID-19.

V is TRBV7-2 and J is TRBJ2-7; 9 bases agree with TRBD2. CDR1 SGHTA and CDR2 FQGNSA come from the germline V gene. V was pared by 3 bases and J by 5 bases, with 5 bases of the junction left unmatched. The CDR3 loop spans 14 amino acids. The CDR3 protein is CASSFGGRVNEQYF. The CDR3, as DNA: TGTGCCAGCAGCTTTGGCGGGAGGGTTAACGAGCAGTACTTC.

V is TRBV7-6 and J is TRBJ1-5; D uncertain. Trimming removed 1 base at V and 6 bases at J, with 7 bases between. The CDR3 loop spans 13 amino acids. Germline V gene data show CDR1 as SGHVS and CDR2 as FNYEAQ. The CDR3 reads CASSLGGSQPQHF. The CDR3 bases are TGTGCCAGCAGCTTAGGAGGGAGTCAGCCCCAGCATTTT.

The V gene is TRBV2, the J gene TRBJ1-5; D is possibly TRBD1 (6 bases). The CDR3 runs 15 residues. Germline V gives CDR1 SNHLY, CDR2 FYNNEI. V shed 6 bases and J shed 4 bases, with 16 bases lying between them. The DNA for the CDR3 is TGTGCCAGCAGCGATACCGGACAGTCTAATCAGCCCCAGCATTTT. Its translation is CASSDTGQSNQPQHF.

This rearrangement joins TRBV5-5 to TRBJ1-5; TRBD1 is a possible D gene (5 bases). Germline values: CDR1 SGHKS, CDR2 YYEKEE (reference sequence). CDR3 length equals 17 residues. Trimming removed 0 bases from V and 3 bases from J, with 16 bases in between. In nucleotides, the CDR3 is TGTGCCAGCAGCTTGGTTCGGTGGGGGGAAGACAATCAGCCCCAGCATTTT. Translated: CASSLVRWGEDNQPQHF.

The chain has TRBV7-9 and TRBJ2-7; 7 bases map to TRBD1. This CDR3 region has 15 residues. Germline CDR1 and CDR2: SEHNR and FQNEAQ (reference sequence). The ends lost 2 bases at V and 5 bases at J; junction bases unmatched: 9. In DNA form, the CDR3 reads TGTGCCAGCAGCTTAAGCCCTGGGACAGTTGACGAGCAGTACTTC. Translation gives CASSLSPGTVDEQYF.

This chain uses TRBV9 with TRBJ2-1, with D hard to call. Germline CDR1 SGDLS, CDR2 YYNGEE. V lost 0 bases and J lost 4, with 8 bases in between. The CDR3 sequence is 14 residues long. The CDR3 spells CASSVVASYNEQFF. In DNA form, the CDR3 reads TGTGCCAGCAGCGTAGTTGCTAGTTACAATGAGCAGTTCTTC.

The chain carries TRBV3-1 (or the pseudogene TRBV3-2) and TRBJ1-2, with D unresolved. The CDR3 is 13 residues long. With 0 bases removed from V and 5 bases from J, the gap between germline ends came to 7 bases. Germline values: CDR1 LGHDT, CDR2 YNNKEL (reference sequence). Written as DNA, the CDR3 is TGTGCCAGCAGCCAAGACGGAGGGTATGGCTACACCTTC. As protein: CASSQDGGYGYTF.

Here the CDR3 DNA reads TGTGCCAGCAGCTTTACAGGGGGCGCTATGGAAGAGACCCAGTACTTC. Its translation is CASSFTGGAMEETQYF. This chain connects TRBV7-9 to TRBJ2-5; 9 bases fit TRBD1. CDR1 is SEHNR and CDR2 is FQNEAQ in the germline V gene (reference sequence). V trimming: 3 bases; J trimming: 3 bases; junction bases outside the gene matches: 8. The CDR3 runs 16 residues.

The chain links TRBV5-5 to TRBJ2-5; TRBD1 matches at 11 bases. V lost 10 bases to trimming and J lost 4 bases; unmatched junction nucleotides: 12. This CDR3 region has 15 residues. Germline V gene lookup returns CDR1 SGHKS and CDR2 YYEKEE (reference sequence). The CDR3 reads CAGMPGQGVGETQYF. The CDR3 nucleotides read TGTGCCGGCATGCCGGGACAGGGGGTAGGAGAGACCCAGTACTTC.

The rearrangement joins TRBV27 to TRBJ1-4; TRBD1 matches at 8 bases. CDR1 and CDR2 (germline): MNHEY, SMNVEV (reference sequence). Trimming cost V 6 bases and J 5 bases; bases outside gene matches: 8. The CDR3 extends over 15 amino acids. CDR3 in DNA: TGTGCCAGCAGGGGGGGGACAGGTGGAAATGAAAAACTGTTTTTT. Amino acid sequence: CASRGGTGGNEKLFF.

The count of this clone is one. This chain connects TRBV6-1 to TRBJ2-7; D remains unclear. This CDR3 contains 16 residues. Trimming removed 2 bases from V and 4 bases from J, with 18 bases in between. The germline V gene encodes CDR1 MNHNS and CDR2 SASEGT. CDR3 DNA sequence: TGTGCCAGCAGTGAAACTCCGATAACCGCACTGTACGAGCAGTACTTC. This gives the protein CASSETPITALYEQYF.

V is TRBV29-1 and J is TRBJ2-1; TRBD2 is a possible D gene (7 bases). V gave up 7 bases and J gave up 8 bases, with 18 bases separating them. The germline V gene encodes CDR1 SQVTM and CDR2 ANQGSEA. CDR3 length: 13 amino acids. The CDR3 spells CSARGLAVYEQFF. The CDR3 DNA follows: TGCAGCGCCCGGGGGCTAGCGGTGTATGAGCAGTTCTTC.

V is TRBV9 and J is TRBJ1-3; 7 bases fit TRBD1. CDR1 and CDR2 from the germline V gene are SGDLS and YYNGEE. The ends lost 3 bases at V and 8 bases at J; junction bases unmatched: 17. The CDR3 covers 17 residues. CDR3 nucleotides: TGTGCCAGCAGCGATGACCCCTGGGGACAACAGGGGTACACCATATATTTT. Translated, it gives CASSDDPWGQQGYTIYF.

DNA for the CDR3: TGTGCCAGCAGCGTAGAGGGGACAGACTATGGCTACACCTTC. Residues: CASSVEGTDYGYTF. The rearrangement joins TRBV9 to TRBJ1-2; 7 bases map to TRBD1. Germline V lookup: CDR1 SGDLS, CDR2 YYNGEE. After removal of 0 bases from V and 3 bases from J, the junction contained 2 bases not matched to a gene. The CDR3 extends over 14 amino acids.

The chain carries TRBV5-4 and TRBJ2-7, with 11 bases that match TRBD1. V trimming: 5 bases; J trimming: 2 bases; junction bases outside the gene matches: 3. CDR1 is SGHNT, CDR2 YYREEE, per germline (reference sequence). This CDR3 has 14 amino acids. The CDR3 region has the DNA TGTGCCAGCAGGCGGGACAGGGGGACCTACGAGCAGTACTTC. Translated, it gives CASRRDRGTYEQYF.

V and J are TRBV4-3 and TRBJ2-1, with TRBD2 matching 9 bases. The J segment lost 4 bases and the V segment lost 2 bases, leaving 3 bases of the junction unmatched. This CDR3 is built from 15 residues. Per germline, CDR1 LGHNA and CDR2 YSLEER. The CDR3 nucleotides are TGCGCCAGCAGCCAACTAGCGGGGTTATACAATGAGCAGTTCTTC. Translation gives CASSQLAGLYNEQFF.